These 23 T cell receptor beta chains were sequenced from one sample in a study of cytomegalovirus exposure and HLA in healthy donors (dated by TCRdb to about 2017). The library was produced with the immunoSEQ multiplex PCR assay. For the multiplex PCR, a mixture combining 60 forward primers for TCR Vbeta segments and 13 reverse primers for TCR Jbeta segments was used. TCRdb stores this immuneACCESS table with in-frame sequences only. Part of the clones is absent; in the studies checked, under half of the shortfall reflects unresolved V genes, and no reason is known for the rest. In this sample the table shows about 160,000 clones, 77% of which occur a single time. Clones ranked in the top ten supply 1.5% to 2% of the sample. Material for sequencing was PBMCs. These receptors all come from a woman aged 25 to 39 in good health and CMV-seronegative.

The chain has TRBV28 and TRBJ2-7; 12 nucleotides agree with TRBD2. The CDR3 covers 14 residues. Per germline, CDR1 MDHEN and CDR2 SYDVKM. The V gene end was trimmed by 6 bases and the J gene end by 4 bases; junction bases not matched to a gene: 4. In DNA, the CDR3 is TGTGCCAGCAGGACTAGCGGGAGTCTATACGAGCAGTACTTC. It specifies CASRTSGSLYEQYF.

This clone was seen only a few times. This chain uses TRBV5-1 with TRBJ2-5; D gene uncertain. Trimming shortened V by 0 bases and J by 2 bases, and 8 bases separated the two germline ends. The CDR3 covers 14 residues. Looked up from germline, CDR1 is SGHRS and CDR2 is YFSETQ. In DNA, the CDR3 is TGCGCCAGCAGCTTGGTTCAACAGCAAGAGACCCAGTACTTC. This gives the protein CASSLVQQQETQYF.

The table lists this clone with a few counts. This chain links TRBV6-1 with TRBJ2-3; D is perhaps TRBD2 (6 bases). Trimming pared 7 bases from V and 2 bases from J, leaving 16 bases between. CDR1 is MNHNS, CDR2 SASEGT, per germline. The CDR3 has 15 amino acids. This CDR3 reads CASTLVGTSTDTQYF. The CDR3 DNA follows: TGTGCCAGCACCCTCGTGGGGACTTCCACAGATACGCAGTATTTT.

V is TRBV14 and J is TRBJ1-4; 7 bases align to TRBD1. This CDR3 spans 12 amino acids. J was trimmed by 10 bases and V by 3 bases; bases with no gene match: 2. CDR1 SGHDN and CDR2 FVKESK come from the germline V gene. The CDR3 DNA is TGTGCCAGCAGCCACAGACAGGGAAAACTGTTTTTT. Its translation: CASSHRQGKLFF. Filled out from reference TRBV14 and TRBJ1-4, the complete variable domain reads EAGVTQFPSHSVIEKGQTVTLRCDPISGHDNLYWYRRVMGKEIKFLLHFVKESKQDESGMPNNRFLAERTGGTYSTLKVQPAELEDSGVYFCASSHRQGKLFFGSGTQLSVL.

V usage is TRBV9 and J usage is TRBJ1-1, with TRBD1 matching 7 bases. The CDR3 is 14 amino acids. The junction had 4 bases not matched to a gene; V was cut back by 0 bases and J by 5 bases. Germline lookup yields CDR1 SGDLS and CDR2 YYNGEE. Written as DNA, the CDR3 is TGTGCCAGCAGCGTAGGGGACAGCAGGACTGAAGCTTTCTTT. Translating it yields CASSVGDSRTEAFF.

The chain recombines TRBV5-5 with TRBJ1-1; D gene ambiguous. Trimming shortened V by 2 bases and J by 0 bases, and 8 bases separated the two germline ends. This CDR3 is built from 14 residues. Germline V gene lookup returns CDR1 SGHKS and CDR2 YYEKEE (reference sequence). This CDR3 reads CASSLAPMNTEAFF. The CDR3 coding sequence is TGTGCCAGCAGCTTAGCCCCAATGAACACTGAAGCTTTCTTT.

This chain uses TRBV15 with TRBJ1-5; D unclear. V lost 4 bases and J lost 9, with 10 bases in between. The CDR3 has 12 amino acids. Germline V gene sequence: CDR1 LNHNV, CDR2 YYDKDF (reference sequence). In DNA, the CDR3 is TGTGCCACCAGCATGACTCTACGGCCCCAGCATTTT. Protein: CATSMTLRPQHF.

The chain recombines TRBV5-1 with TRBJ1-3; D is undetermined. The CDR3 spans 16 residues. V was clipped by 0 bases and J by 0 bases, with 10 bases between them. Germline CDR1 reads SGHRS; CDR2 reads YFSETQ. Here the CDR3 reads CASSLVNSRSGNTIYF. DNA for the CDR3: TGCGCCAGCAGCTTGGTTAACAGTCGCTCTGGAAACACCATATATTTT.

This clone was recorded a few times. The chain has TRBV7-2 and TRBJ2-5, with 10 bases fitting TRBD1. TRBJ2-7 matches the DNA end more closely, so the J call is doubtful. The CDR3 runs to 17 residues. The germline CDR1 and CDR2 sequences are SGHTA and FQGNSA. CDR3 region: CASSLGTGTGATYEQYF. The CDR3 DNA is TGTGCCAGCAGCTTAGGGACTGGGACAGGGGCTACCTACGAGCAGTACTTC.

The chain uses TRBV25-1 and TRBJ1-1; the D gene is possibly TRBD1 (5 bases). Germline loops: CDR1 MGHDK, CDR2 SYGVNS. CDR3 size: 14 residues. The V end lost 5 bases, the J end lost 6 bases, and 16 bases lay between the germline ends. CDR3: CASSPPGREAEAFF. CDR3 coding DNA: TGTGCCAGCAGTCCACCCGGCAGGGAGGCTGAAGCTTTCTTT.

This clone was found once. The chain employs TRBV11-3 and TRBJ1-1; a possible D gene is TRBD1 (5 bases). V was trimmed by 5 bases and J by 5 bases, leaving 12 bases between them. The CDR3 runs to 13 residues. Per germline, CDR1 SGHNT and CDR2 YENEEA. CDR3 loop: CASSPIGGTEAFF. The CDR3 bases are TGTGCCAGCAGCCCAATCGGGGGGACTGAAGCTTTCTTT. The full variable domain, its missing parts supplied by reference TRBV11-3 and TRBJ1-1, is EAGVVQSPRYKIIEKKQPVAFWCNPISGHNTLYWYLQNLGQGPELLIRYENEEAVDDSQLPKDRFSAERLKGVDSTLKIQPAELGDSAVYLCASSPIGGTEAFFGQGTRLTVV.

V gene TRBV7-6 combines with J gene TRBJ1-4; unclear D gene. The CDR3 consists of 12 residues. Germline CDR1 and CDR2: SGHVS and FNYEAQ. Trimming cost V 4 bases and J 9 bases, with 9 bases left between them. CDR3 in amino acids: CASSSLRQKLFF. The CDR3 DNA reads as TGTGCCAGCAGCTCACTACGACAAAAACTGTTTTTT.

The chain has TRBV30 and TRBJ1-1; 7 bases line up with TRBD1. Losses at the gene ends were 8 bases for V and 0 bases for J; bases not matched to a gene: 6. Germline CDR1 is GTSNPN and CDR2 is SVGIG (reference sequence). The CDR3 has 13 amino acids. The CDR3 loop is CAIETGLNTEAFF. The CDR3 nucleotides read TGTGCCATTGAGACAGGGTTGAACACTGAAGCTTTCTTT.

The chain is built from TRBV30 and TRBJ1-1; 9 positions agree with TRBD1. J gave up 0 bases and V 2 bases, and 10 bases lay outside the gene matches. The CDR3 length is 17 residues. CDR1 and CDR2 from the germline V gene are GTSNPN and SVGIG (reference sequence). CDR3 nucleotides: TGTGCCTGGAGTTACGACAGGGGGTATTCAATGAACACTGAAGCTTTCTTT. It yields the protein CAWSYDRGYSMNTEAFF.

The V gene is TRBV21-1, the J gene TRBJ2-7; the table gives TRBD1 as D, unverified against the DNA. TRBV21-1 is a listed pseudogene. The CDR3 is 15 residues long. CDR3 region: CASSKESGHIHEQYF. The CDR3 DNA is TGTGCCAGCAGCAAAGAATCAGGACATATCCACGAGCAGTACTTC.

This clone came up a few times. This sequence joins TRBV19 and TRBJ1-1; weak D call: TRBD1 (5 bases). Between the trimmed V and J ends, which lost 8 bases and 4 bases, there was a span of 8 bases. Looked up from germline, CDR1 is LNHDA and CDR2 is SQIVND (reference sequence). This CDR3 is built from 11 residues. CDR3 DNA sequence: TGTGCCAGTGGAGGGACCACTGAAGCTTTCTTT. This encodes CASGGTTEAFF.

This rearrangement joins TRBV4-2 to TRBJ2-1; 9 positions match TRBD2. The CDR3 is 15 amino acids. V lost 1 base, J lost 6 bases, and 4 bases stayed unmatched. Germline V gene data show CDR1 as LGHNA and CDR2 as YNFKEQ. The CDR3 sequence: CASSQVGGGANEQFF. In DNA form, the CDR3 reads TGTGCCAGCAGCCAAGTGGGCGGGGGGGCCAATGAGCAGTTCTTC.

The CDR3 sequence: CASSLSFAGGITDTQYF. CDR3 sequence (DNA): TGTGCCAGCAGTTTATCGTTCGCGGGGGGCATCACAGATACGCAGTATTTT. The rearrangement uses TRBV27 and TRBJ2-3, with 8 bases aligning to TRBD2. Trimming removed 0 bases from V and 2 bases from J; junction bases left unmatched: 7. Germline loops: CDR1 MNHEY, CDR2 SMNVEV (reference sequence). The CDR3 is made up of 17 amino acids.

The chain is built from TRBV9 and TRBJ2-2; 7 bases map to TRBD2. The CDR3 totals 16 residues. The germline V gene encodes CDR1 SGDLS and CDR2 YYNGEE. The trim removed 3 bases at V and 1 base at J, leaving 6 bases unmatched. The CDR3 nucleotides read TGTGCCAGCAGCGCCTTGCCTAGCGGGAACACCGGGGAGCTGTTTTTT. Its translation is CASSALPSGNTGELFF. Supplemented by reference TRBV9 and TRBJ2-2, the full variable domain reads DSGVTQTPKHLITATGQRVTLRCSPRSGDLSVYWYQQSLDQGLQFLIQYYNGEERAKGNILERFSAQQFPDLHSELNLSSLELGDSALYFCASSALPSGNTGELFFGEGSRLTVL.

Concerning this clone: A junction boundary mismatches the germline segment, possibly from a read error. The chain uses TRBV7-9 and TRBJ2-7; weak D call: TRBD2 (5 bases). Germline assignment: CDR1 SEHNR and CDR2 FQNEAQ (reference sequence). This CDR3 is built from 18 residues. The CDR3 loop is CSSSLVHFEGFGSYEQYF. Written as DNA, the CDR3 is TGTTCCAGCAGCTTAGTACATTTTGAGGGTTTTGGCTCCTACGAGCAGTACTTC.

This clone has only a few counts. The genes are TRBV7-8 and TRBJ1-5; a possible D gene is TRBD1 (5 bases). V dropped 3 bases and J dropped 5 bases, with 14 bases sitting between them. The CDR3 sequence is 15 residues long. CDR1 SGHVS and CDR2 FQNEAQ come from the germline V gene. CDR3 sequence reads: CASSFRDGGHQPQHF. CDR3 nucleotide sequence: TGTGCCAGCAGCTTTCGGGACGGAGGGCATCAGCCCCAGCATTTT.

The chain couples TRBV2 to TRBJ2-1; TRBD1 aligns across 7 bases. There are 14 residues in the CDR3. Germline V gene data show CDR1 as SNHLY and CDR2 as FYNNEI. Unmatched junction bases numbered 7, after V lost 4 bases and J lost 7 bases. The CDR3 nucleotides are TGTGCCAGCAGTGTGTTGACAGGGCGGAATGAGCAGTTCTTC. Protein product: CASSVLTGRNEQFF.

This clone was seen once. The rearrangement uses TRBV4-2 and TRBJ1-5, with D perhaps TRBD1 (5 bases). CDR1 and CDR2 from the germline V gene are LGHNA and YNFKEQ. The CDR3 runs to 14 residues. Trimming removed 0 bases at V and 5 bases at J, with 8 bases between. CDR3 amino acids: CASSQDQGYQPQHF. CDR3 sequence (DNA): TGTGCCAGCAGCCAAGACCAGGGTTATCAGCCCCAGCATTTT.